This record covers a single TCR beta chain. Its antigen is not identified. TCRdb re-called the 5' RACE reads, yielding one record per CDR3 amino acid sequence without DNA. The sample data list about 550,000 distinct CDR3 sequences. The sample originates from a study of T cells expressing NK-cell markers. Study summary: Repertoire data for TCR beta were derived from sorted T cells (CD3+CD56+NKG2C+, CD3+CD56+NKG2C- and CD3+CD56-NKG2C+). Study-wide findings and caveats: Leadership of the CD3+CD56-NKG2C+ fraction also belonged to these clonotypes in several donors.

The CDR3 contains 14 residues. V usage is TRBV12-3 or TRBV12-4 and J usage is TRBJ1-2. The sequence was collected from a man younger than 35 in good health. Sequenced sample: blood T cells: a sorted CD56 or NKG2C T cell subset, CD4+ or CD8+ T cells, or bulk PBMC T cells (not recorded which). Here the CDR3 reads CASSLDQGLGGYTF.